This T cell receptor (beta chain) was profiled in a study of Graves' ophthalmopathy and Graves' hyperthyroidism. V lost 8 bases, J lost 1 base, and 13 bases lay in between. This CDR3 has 14 residues. Germline V gene sequence: CDR1 LNHDA, CDR2 SQIVND (reference sequence). Aged 18 to 65, the patients with hyperthyroidism had under 2 months' duration and were newly diagnosed. Sampling 10 ml of fresh peripheral blood provided the PBMCs. This clonotype was detected ten times or more. The antigen is not known. The study's findings and limits: Most thyroid clonotypes with frequency above 0.001 were detected in blood too.

The TCR beta CDR3 regions underwent amplification from RNA transcripts. An opening RT-PCR round employed HTBI primers and preceded a second-round multiplex PCR. TCRdb reprocessed the multiplex PCR reads with MiXCR, giving one entry per CDR3 protein. Seen here are some 350,000 distinct CDR3 sequences, about 18% observed once, and the top ten hold 2.4%. The sample was peripheral blood. V usage is TRBV19 and J usage is TRBJ2-3, with D perhaps matching TRBD1 or TRBD2 (5 bases each). The receptor was derived from an adult woman with stable Graves' hyperthyroidism. The CDR3 DNA is TGTGCCAGTGTTGCCCGGGACGGCACAGATACGCAGTATTTT. It yields the protein CASVARDGTDTQYF.